This entry features one TCR beta chain sequence. Its antigen specificity is not known. One base away there is no much larger clone; base qualities are not given. The donors were healthy, HIV-negative adults with no recently reported acute infections or vaccinations. Every donor was a Caucasian adult living in Nashville, Tennessee, USA. CD4+ T cells were enriched by magnetic negative selection, after which naive cells were positively selected on CD45RA and the negative fraction was taken as the memory subset. Blood was collected by leukapheresis, and PBMCs were isolated by Ficoll-Histopaque density gradient centrifugation and then cryopreserved in liquid nitrogen vapor phase. Analytical flow cytometry was used to check the purity and quantity of every magnetically sorted T cell population. Each sorted fraction had its genomic DNA isolated and then quantified by UV absorbance on a Nanodrop 2000c. The V end loses 1 base and the J end loses 2 bases, and a stretch of 7 bases separates them. Per the germline V gene (reference sequence), SEHNR is the CDR1 and FQNEAQ is the CDR2. Including the terminal cysteine and phenylalanine, the CDR3 comprises 14 residues. Here the CDR3 DNA is all that survives: 42 bases in frame from base 1.

The data originate from a study of shared clonotypes between healthy human individuals (TCRdb year 2020). Looking at the study overall: A couple of women and a few men aged 18 to 49 years were included in the cohort. For each donor, three plates each were used for CD4 naive and CD4 memory, two plates were used for CD8 naive, and one plate was used for CD8 memory. To estimate repertoire size and how much clonotype sharing occurs between individuals, the study deeply sequenced the blood TCR repertoires of roughly 5 healthy adults. To increase sequencing depth and limit assay-specific biases, different laboratories used diverse techniques to prepare libraries and sequence TCR repertoires. Per donor, leukapheresis produced somewhere between about 0.8 and 9.5 billion PBMCs. Results and caveats for the whole study, not just this receptor: The genetic and exposure-history diversity represented was limited by the small number of donors. Naive subsets generally had larger estimated clonotype richness than memory subsets did. Sampling was restricted to blood, and TCR repertoires in tissue are likely to differ from TCR repertoires in blood. Across a few donors, about 4.5% of naive CD4, 3.5% of naive CD8, approximately 2.5% of memory CD4, and approximately 0.42% of memory CD8 clonotypes were shared. Pairwise subsampling led to the expectation that sequencing depth would affect the degree of clonotype sharing among donors. Compared with non-shared clonotypes, the clonotypes found in all four sorted-subset donors had higher generation probabilities. Even with the large sequencing depth, rarefaction of the sorted-subset datasets indicated that sequencing was incomplete.

Using the deep immunoSEQ assay, TCR CDR3 regions were amplified from genomic DNA by multiplex PCR. Extracted genomic DNA from each cell subset was spread evenly across all wells of several immunoSEQ 96-well plates, with each plate serving as a replicate. For sorted subsets, around 200 ng genomic DNA, equal to 30,000 or so T cell genomes, was loaded into each replicate PCR. Purified libraries were measured with a Qubit 3.0 fluorometer, size-checked on a Bioanalyzer 2100, and measured again with the KAPA Library Quantification kit. A separate single-read 150-cycle Illumina NextSeq 550 flow cell was used to sequence each immunoSEQ 96-well plate. The original methods were these. Because the immunoSEQ output held only junctional sequences and lacked quality scores, the filtering could not match the filtering applied to full-length reads. Sequences were annotated with PyIR, a Python wrapper for IgBLAST v1.9, and V/J genes and CDR3 were assigned using IMGT germline references. Reads with weak V/J assignments (E-value above 1e-6), missing CDR3, stop codons, out-of-frame junctions, or ambiguous translated residues were removed. V3J clonotypes were defined by identical inferred V gene, J gene, and CDR3 amino acid sequence. To compute the percentage overlap between repertoires, the number of shared unique clonotypes was divided by the size of the smaller repertoire. Richness of each repertoire was evaluated using RTK rarefaction, the Chao1 estimator, and Recon v2.1 estimates of unobserved clonotypes. Generation probabilities were computed with OLGA for all TCRbeta clonotypes obtained by the gDNA method from several donors. The clones in this table, taken by TCRdb from immuneACCESS, are in-frame only. Not every clone is retained; where verified, under half of the shortfall comes from an unresolved V gene, and the cause of the rest is unknown. V and J calls and clone size are given by that table; D and trimming were obtained from the DNA. The sample table records some 900,000 clones; more than 75% of these occur just once. The ten largest clones capture nearly 1.5% of the sample.

The sequence derives from a man aged 18 to 30 in good health. The source material was memory CD4+ T cells sorted from blood. Per the publication, the cell subset or site label means: CD45RA-negative fraction. Recombination linked TRBV7-9 to TRBJ2-3; no D segment can be confidently identified. The CDR3 protein is CASSLDFPTDTQYF. The base sequence is TGTGCCAGCAGCTTAGACTTCCCCACAGATACGCAGTATTTT.